The 21 T cell receptor beta chains in this list originate from one sample, sequenced in a study of post-analysis software for immune sequencing data. General study findings and limits: TRBV5-6, TRBV5-1 and TRBV20-1 were among 4 or 5 TRBV segments more frequent in patients than controls.

These TCRs' antigens remain unknown. Each TCR beta cDNA library carried unique molecular identifiers. TCRdb reanalysed the PCR reads using MiXCR and keeps one entry per CDR3 protein. The sample holds some 890,000 distinct CDR3 sequences; around 50% are singletons and the top ten take approximately 4.5%. Material: blood. The source of these receptors is a girl aged 10-17 years with multiple sclerosis.

The chain is built from TRBV2 and TRBJ2-6; 8 bases line up with TRBD1. The CDR3 consists of 14 residues. V was clipped by 8 bases and J by 2 bases; unmatched bases: 2. Germline V gene lookup returns CDR1 SNHLY and CDR2 FYNNEI. DNA of the CDR3: TGTGCCAGCTACAGGGGGGCTGGGGCCAACGTCCTGACTTTC. Translation gives CASYRGAGANVLTF.

The J gene is TRBJ2-2, the V gene TRBV7-9; D tentatively fits TRBD1 or TRBD2 (6 bases each). This CDR3 is 15 amino acids long. Germline V CDR1 and CDR2: SEHNR, FQNEAQ (reference sequence). V gave up 6 bases and J gave up 6 bases, with 17 bases separating them. The CDR3 sequence: CASRTGAWGSGELFF. CDR3 in DNA: TGTGCCAGCAGAACGGGGGCATGGGGTTCCGGGGAGCTGTTTTTT.

V gene TRBV3-1 combines with J gene TRBJ2-5, with 12 bases aligning to TRBD2. CDR3 length: 17 amino acids. Germline lookup yields CDR1 LGHDT and CDR2 YNNKEL (reference sequence). The ends lost 0 bases at V and 4 bases at J; junction bases unmatched: 6. The CDR3 DNA reads as TGTGCCAGCAGCCAAGAAAGACTAGCGGGAGCTCTAGAGACCCAGTACTTC. This encodes CASSQERLAGALETQYF.

This CDR3 is CSAAQSTGGLGVEDEQFF. CDR3 nucleotide sequence: TGCAGCGCTGCTCAGTCGACAGGGGGCCTGGGAGTTGAGGATGAGCAGTTCTTC. The chain carries TRBV29-1 and TRBJ2-1, with 10 positions matching TRBD1. There are 18 residues in the CDR3. CDR1 is SQVTM and CDR2 is ANQGSEA in the germline V gene. V gave up 7 bases and J gave up 8 bases; unmatched junction bases: 23.

In this sample, this clonotype turned up many times. This sequence joins TRBV7-2 and TRBJ1-2; 9 bases match TRBD1. Germline assignment: CDR1 SGHTA and CDR2 FQGNSA. The CDR3 runs to 15 residues. J lost 4 bases, V lost 4 bases, and 7 bases had no gene match. CDR3 protein: CASSSKGQGAYGYTF. CDR3 nucleotide sequence: TGTGCCAGCAGCTCAAAGGGACAGGGCGCCTATGGCTACACCTTC.

In this sample, this clonotype turned up a few times. This rearrangement joins TRBV4-1 to TRBJ2-1, with 14 nucleotides matching TRBD2. J lost 7 bases, V lost 0 bases, and 8 bases had no gene match. The CDR3 extends over 18 amino acids. CDR1 MGHRA and CDR2 YSYEKL come from the germline V gene. This CDR3 is CASSQEPGLAGVGNEQFF. The DNA of the CDR3 is TGCGCCAGCAGCCAAGAACCGGGACTAGCGGGAGTCGGTAATGAGCAGTTCTTC.

This chain connects TRBV12-3 or TRBV12-4 to TRBJ1-2, with D possibly being TRBD1 (5 bases). The ends were cut back, 6 bases at V and 3 bases at J, with 14 bases in the middle. The CDR3 loop spans 14 amino acids. The CDR3 loop reads CASSHGGFYYGYTF. DNA of the CDR3: TGTGCCAGCAGCCATGGGGGATTTTACTATGGCTACACCTTC.

CDR3 coding DNA: TGCAGTGCTAGCAGACCAGGACCCTACGAGCAGTACTTC. This sequence encodes CSASRPGPYEQYF. The chain combines TRBV20-1 with TRBJ2-5; D is unresolved. With the DNA end fitting TRBJ2-7 better, the J assignment may be wrong. CDR3 length: 13 residues. Germline CDR1 reads DFQATT; CDR2 reads SNEGSKA (reference sequence).

This clonotype occurred a few times. This chain uses TRBV10-3 with TRBJ2-2; TRBD1 aligns across 8 bases. J was trimmed by 0 bases and V by 6 bases; bases with no gene match: 15. In germline, CDR1 is ENHRY, CDR2 SYGVKD. The CDR3 sequence is 19 residues long. As DNA, the CDR3 is TGTGCCATCAGAAGGACAGGGTTAAAGCTAACCCCGAACACCGGGGAGCTGTTTTTT. Residues: CAIRRTGLKLTPNTGELFF.

This rearrangement joins TRBV2 to TRBJ2-3, with no clear D. Trimming left V 5 bases short and J 1 base short, with 10 bases between. The germline V gene has CDR1 SNHLY and CDR2 FYNNEI. The CDR3 sequence is 14 residues long. In DNA form, the CDR3 reads TGTGCCAGCAGTAGTACCCGCCGCACAGATACGCAGTATTTT. It codes for CASSSTRRTDTQYF. Drawing the rest from reference TRBV2 and TRBJ2-3, the complete variable domain is EPEVTQTPSHQVTQMGQEVILRCVPISNHLYFYWYRQILGQKVEFLVSFYNNEISEKSEIFDDQFSVERPDGSNFTLKIRSTKLEDSAMYFCASSSTRRTDTQYFGPGTRLTVL.

The J gene is TRBJ2-5, the V gene TRBV5-1; TRBD2 might be the D (6 bases). Trimming cost V 3 bases and J 2 bases, with 17 bases left between them. The CDR3 spans 16 residues. Per the germline V gene, CDR1 is SGHRS and CDR2 is YFSETQ. The chain's CDR3 is CASSWSGTVTQETQYF. The CDR3 nucleotides are TGCGCCAGCAGCTGGTCCGGGACTGTGACTCAAGAGACCCAGTACTTC.

This chain uses TRBV5-1 with TRBJ2-7, with TRBD2 identical over 11 bases. V lost 4 bases to trimming and J lost 5 bases; unmatched junction nucleotides: 17. This CDR3 has 18 amino acids. The V gene's germline CDR1 is SGHRS and CDR2 YFSETQ. The CDR3 DNA sequence: TGCGCCAGCAGCCCCCCGACTAGCGGGATAAACGGGCTCGACGAGCAGTACTTC. Translated, it gives CASSPPTSGINGLDEQYF.

This clonotype was picked up a small number of times. The V gene is TRBV20-1, the J gene TRBJ2-1, with 10 bases fitting TRBD2. Germline-derived CDR1 and CDR2 are DFQATT and SNEGSKA (reference sequence). The CDR3 covers 13 residues. With 3 bases clipped from V and 7 bases from J, the junction kept 3 bases outside the gene matches. CDR3 residues: CSASPSGRNEQFF. The CDR3 nucleotides are TGCAGTGCTAGCCCTAGCGGGAGAAATGAGCAGTTCTTC.

The V and J genes are TRBV7-8 and TRBJ2-1; D possibly corresponds to TRBD2 (7 bases). In germline, CDR1 is SGHVS, CDR2 FQNEAQ. The CDR3 has 16 residues. V dropped 2 bases and J dropped 2 bases, with 13 bases sitting between them. The CDR3 here is CASSLIRGAPYNEQFF. The CDR3 DNA sequence: TGTGCCAGCAGCTTAATACGGGGGGCCCCCTACAATGAGCAGTTCTTC. The whole variable domain, remainder taken from reference TRBV7-8 and TRBJ2-1, is GAGVSQSPRYKVAKRGQDVALRCDPISGHVSLFWYQQALGQGPEFLTYFQNEAQLDKSGLPSDRFFAERPEGSVSTLKIQRTQQEDSAVYLCASSLIRGAPYNEQFFGPGTRLTVL.

The chain has TRBV5-1 and TRBJ2-7; 10 bases line up with TRBD2. Losses at the gene ends were 3 bases for V and 2 bases for J; bases not matched to a gene: 8. The CDR3 is made up of 16 amino acids. In germline, CDR1 is SGHRS, CDR2 YFSETQ. Here the CDR3 DNA reads TGCGCCAGCAGCTGGACTAGCGGACAATTTACCTACGAGCAGTACTTC. It codes for CASSWTSGQFTYEQYF.

The chain recombines TRBV20-1 with TRBJ2-1; perhaps TRBD2 as D (6 bases). Trimming pared 0 bases from V and 3 bases from J, leaving 18 bases between. CDR1 is DFQATT, CDR2 SNEGSKA, per germline (reference sequence). There are 17 residues in the CDR3. The CDR3 loop reads CSARDNLGTPGYNEQFF. In DNA, the CDR3 is TGCAGTGCTAGAGATAACTTGGGGACTCCTGGCTACAATGAGCAGTTCTTC.

This clonotype was counted a few times. The chain joins TRBV5-1 to TRBJ1-4; possible D gene TRBD1, 5 bases. Per germline, CDR1 SGHRS and CDR2 YFSETQ. The CDR3 is made up of 17 amino acids. Trimming cost V 0 bases and J 0 bases, with 12 bases left between them. CDR3 residues: CASSLGQSFATNEKLFF. The CDR3 DNA is TGCGCCAGCAGCTTGGGACAGAGCTTCGCAACTAATGAAAAACTGTTTTTT.

J is TRBJ2-3 and V is TRBV5-1; tentative D call: TRBD1 (5 bases). Germline V CDR1 and CDR2: SGHRS, YFSETQ. This CDR3 comprises 13 residues. Trimming pared 4 bases from V and 3 bases from J, leaving 9 bases between. The CDR3 region is CASSQGVTDTQYF. In DNA form, the CDR3 reads TGCGCCAGCAGCCAGGGTGTAACAGATACGCAGTATTTT.

This clonotype was seen more than once but under ten times. One junction end disagrees with the germline gene, perhaps due to a read error. The chain has TRBV28 and TRBJ2-7; D may be TRBD1 (6 bases). Germline V lookup: CDR1 MDHEN, CDR2 SYDVKM. The CDR3 contains 15 residues. The CDR3, as DNA: TGTGCCAGCAGCCCCGGGACATCGGTCTCCGACGAGCAGTACTTC. This sequence encodes CASSPGTSVSDEQYF.

This clonotype was found a few times. V is TRBV29-1 and J is TRBJ2-4; tentative D call: TRBD2 (6 bases). Germline V CDR1 and CDR2: SQVTM, ANQGSEA. CDR3 length equals 13 residues. Trimming removed 5 bases at V and 8 bases at J, with 16 bases between. This chain's CDR3 is CSVQGGREDIQYF. DNA of the CDR3: TGCAGCGTTCAAGGCGGCAGGGAGGACATTCAGTACTTC.

The chain has TRBV20-1 and TRBJ2-1; possible D gene TRBD2, 6 bases. Germline CDR1 reads DFQATT; CDR2 reads SNEGSKA (reference sequence). CDR3 length equals 13 residues. Trimming stripped 3 bases from V and 8 bases from J, with 14 bases between. CDR3 sequence: CSARWRGSDEQFF. The CDR3 region has the DNA TGCAGTGCTAGGTGGCGGGGTTCGGATGAGCAGTTCTTC.